This TCR beta chain was found in a study of T-cell reconstitution after alpha-beta-depleted transplantation in children. With V trimmed by 5 bases and J by 8 bases, 14 bases remained unmatched. The CDR3 loop spans 16 amino acids. Germline assignment: CDR1 LNHDA and CDR2 SQIVND (reference sequence). The study's findings and limits: Some patients' high day-60 TCRbeta diversity was attributed to recipient cells surviving conditioning.

Unique molecular identifiers were built into the TCRbeta library. MiXCR, run by TCRdb on the PCR reads, gives a single entry per CDR3 protein. The table includes 150,000 to 200,000 distinct CDR3 sequences, over 8.5% detected once. The table lists this clonotype with a few counts. No antigen is known for it. V is TRBV19 and J is TRBJ2-1; 8 nucleotides agree with TRBD1. The clonotype originates from a boy aged 2-15 years with acute myeloid leukemia, due to receive a stem cell transplant. The source material was PBMCs, sampled before TCRalphabeta/CD19-depleted stem cell transplant. The CDR3 coding sequence is TGTGCCAGTAGTGTCTCAGGGGGCCCTACGACTTATGAGCAGTTCTTC. Translation gives CASSVSGGPTTYEQFF.